The sequence of this T cell receptor beta chain was determined in a study of blood T cell repertoires in COVID-19 (dated by TCRdb to 2020 to 2021). For the wider study: Samples from collaborators originated in the United States, Italy and Spain and spanned both the acute and convalescent phases of COVID-19. Subjects who had been exposed to COVID-19, were actively infected with it, or had recovered from it provided the deeply sampled blood TCRbeta repertoires that made up the dataset. The samples were drawn from two sources: the first 160 participants of the ongoing ImmuneRACE study, and 1,200 or so subjects contributed by 6 global collaborators. Where available, HLA class I and class II types were taken from metadata supplied by the sample provider and were not determined by assay-based typing. The prospective study material was composed of cDNA or gDNA derived from T cells, B-cell-depleted T cells, or PBMCs. Nearly every sample came with metadata listing a de-identified subject ID, COVID-19 status, age in years and sex. A freely available public database, intended as a resource for researchers studying the immune response to SARS-CoV-2, is where the repertoires were released. The research as a whole found: The amount of clinical and demographic metadata varied by source and participant and was provided uncurated.

One collaborating source in Seattle enrolled patients during active infection and followed them longitudinally through the course of disease. The collaborating institutions used their own protocols to collect whole blood in K2EDTA tubes. For TCRbeta analysis, collaborators shipped samples as frozen whole blood, isolated PBMCs, or DNA extracted from either of those sample types. TCRbeta CDR3 regions were amplified from genomic DNA by means of the immunoSEQ Assay, a bias-controlled multiplex PCR. Per the source publication's procedure: Nucleated cell counts per sample were estimated from amplification of reference gene primers within the assay. To quantify the absolute abundance of each unique TCRbeta CDR3 rearrangement, sequence reads were collapsed and filtered. For each sample, productive Simpson clonality was calculated by taking the square root of Simpson's diversity index across productive rearrangements. As stored in TCRdb, this immuneACCESS dataset retains in-frame rearrangements with V and J assigned. A fraction of the clones does not appear; measured against another copy, unresolved V genes explain less than half of the discrepancy, and the remainder lacks a known reason. From that table come the V and J calls and clone size; the DNA was used to work out D and trimming. Recorded for this sample are about 170,000 clones; just under 85% of them occurred a single time. Approximately 8.2% of the sample is in the top ten clones.

To note about this clone: Its specific antigen is unknown. One base away there is no much larger clone; base qualities are not given.

The TCR comes from a woman aged 80 or over with COVID-19, enrolled during active disease. The sequenced sample consisted of peripheral blood.

DNA sequence: TGTGCCAGCAGCTCCCCTAGCGGGGGATCGACCGGGGAGCTGTTTTTT. This sequence encodes CASSSPSGGSTGELFF. The chain couples TRBV7-3 to TRBJ2-2; 10 bases in the junction line up with TRBD2. CDR1 and CDR2, looked up from the germline V gene, are SGHTA and FQGTGA. The CDR3 runs 16 amino acids, cysteine and phenylalanine included. The CDR3 DNA has 48 bases and is translated from base 1. Germline trimming amounts to 4 bases on V and 5 bases on J, with 7 as the count of junction bases outside the gene matches.